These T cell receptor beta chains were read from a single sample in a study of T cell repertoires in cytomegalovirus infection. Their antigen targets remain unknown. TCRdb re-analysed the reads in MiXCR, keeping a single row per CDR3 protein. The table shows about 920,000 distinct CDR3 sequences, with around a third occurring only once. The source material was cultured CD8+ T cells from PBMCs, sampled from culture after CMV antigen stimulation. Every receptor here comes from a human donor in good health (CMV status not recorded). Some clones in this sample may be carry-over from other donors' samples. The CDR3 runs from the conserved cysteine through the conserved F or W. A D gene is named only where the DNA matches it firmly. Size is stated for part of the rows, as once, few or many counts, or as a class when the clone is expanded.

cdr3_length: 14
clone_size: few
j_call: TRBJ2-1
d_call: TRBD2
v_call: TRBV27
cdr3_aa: CASFSSGGADEQFF
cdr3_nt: TGTGCCAGCTTCTCTAGCGGGGGGGCGGATGAGCAGTTCTTC

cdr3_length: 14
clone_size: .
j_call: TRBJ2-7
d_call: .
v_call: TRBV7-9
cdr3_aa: CASSFRDGLYEQYF
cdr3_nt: TGTGCCAGCAGCTTCCGGGACGGACTCTACGAGCAGTACTTC

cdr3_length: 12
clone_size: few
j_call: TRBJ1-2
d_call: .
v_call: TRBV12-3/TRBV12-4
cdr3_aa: CASSPGELGYTF
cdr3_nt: TGTGCCAGCAGTCCAGGAGAGCTTGGCTACACCTTC

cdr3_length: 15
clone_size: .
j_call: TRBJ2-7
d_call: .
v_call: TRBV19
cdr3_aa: CASSGQAGSPYEQYF
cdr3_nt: TGTGCCAGTAGTGGGCAGGCGGGATCGCCCTACGAGCAGTACTTC

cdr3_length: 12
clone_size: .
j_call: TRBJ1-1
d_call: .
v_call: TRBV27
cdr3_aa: CASSLGDDQAFF
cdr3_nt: TGTGCCAGCAGTTTAGGAGACGATCAAGCTTTCTTT

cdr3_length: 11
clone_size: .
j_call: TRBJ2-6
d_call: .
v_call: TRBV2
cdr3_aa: CASGPAGVLTF
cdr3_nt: TGTGCCAGCGGACCAGCGGGCGTCCTGACTTTC

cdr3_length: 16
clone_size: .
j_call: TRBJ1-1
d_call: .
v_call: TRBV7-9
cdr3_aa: CASSLPRDNPNTEAFF
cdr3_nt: TGTGCCAGCAGCTTACCGAGGGACAATCCGAACACTGAAGCTTTCTTT

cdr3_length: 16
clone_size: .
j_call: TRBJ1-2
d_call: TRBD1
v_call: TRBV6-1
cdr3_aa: CASSVKGTGDIYGYTF
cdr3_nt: TGTGCCAGCAGTGTGAAAGGGACAGGGGATATCTATGGCTACACCTTC

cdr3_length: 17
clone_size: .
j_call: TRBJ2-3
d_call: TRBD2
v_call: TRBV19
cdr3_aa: CASSIGVAGAHTDTQYF
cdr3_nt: TGTGCCAGTAGTATTGGAGTAGCGGGGGCACACACAGATACGCAGTATTTT

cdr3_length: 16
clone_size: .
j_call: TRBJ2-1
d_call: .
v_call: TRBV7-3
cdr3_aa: CASRLHPGLGGNEQFF
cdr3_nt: TGTGCCAGCAGGTTACACCCAGGGCTAGGGGGCAATGAGCAGTTCTTC

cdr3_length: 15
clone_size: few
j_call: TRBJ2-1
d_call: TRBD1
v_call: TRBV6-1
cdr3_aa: CASSLGQGKYNEQFF
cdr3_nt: TGTGCCAGCAGTCTCGGACAGGGTAAATACAATGAGCAGTTCTTC

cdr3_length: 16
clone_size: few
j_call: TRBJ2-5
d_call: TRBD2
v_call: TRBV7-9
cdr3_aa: CASSLSGTSGEETQYF
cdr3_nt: TGTGCCAGCAGCTTAAGCGGTACTAGCGGGGAAGAGACCCAGTACTTC

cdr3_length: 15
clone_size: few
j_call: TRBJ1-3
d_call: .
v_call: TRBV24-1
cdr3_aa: CATSAGEISGNTIYF
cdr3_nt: TGTGCCACCAGTGCCGGAGAAATCTCTGGAAACACCATATATTTT

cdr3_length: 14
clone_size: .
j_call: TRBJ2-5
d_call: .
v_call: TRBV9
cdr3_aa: CASSVYGGTETQYF
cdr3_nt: TGTGCCAGCAGCGTATACGGGGGCACAGAGACCCAGTACTTC

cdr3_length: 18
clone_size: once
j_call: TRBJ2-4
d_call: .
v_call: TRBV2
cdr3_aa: CVSSESPAPGFAKNIQYF
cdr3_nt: TGTGTCAGCAGTGAAAGTCCAGCGCCCGGGTTCGCCAAAAACATTCAGTACTTC

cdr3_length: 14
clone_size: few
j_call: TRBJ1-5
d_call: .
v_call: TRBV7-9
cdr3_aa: CASSIGGTDQPQHF
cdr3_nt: TGTGCCAGCAGCATTGGGGGGACGGATCAGCCCCAGCATTTT

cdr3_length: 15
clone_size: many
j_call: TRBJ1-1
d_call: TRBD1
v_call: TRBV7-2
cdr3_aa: CASSLAGTGNTEAFF
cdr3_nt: TGTGCCAGCAGCTTAGCCGGGACAGGAAACACTGAAGCTTTCTTT

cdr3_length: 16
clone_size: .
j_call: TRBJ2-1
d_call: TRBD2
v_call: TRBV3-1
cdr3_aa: CASSHHLAGGVNEQFF
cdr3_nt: TGTGCCAGCAGCCACCATCTAGCGGGGGGGGTAAATGAGCAGTTCTTC

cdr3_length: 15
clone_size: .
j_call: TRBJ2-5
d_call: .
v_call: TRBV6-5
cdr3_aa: CASSAPGHPTETQYF
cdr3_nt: TGTGCCAGCAGTGCCCCGGGACACCCGACCGAGACCCAGTACTTC

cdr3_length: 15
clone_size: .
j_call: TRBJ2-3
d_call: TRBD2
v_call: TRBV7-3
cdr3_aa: CVSSPRLAVGDTQYF
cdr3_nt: TGTGTCAGCAGCCCGAGACTAGCGGTGGGAGATACGCAGTATTTT

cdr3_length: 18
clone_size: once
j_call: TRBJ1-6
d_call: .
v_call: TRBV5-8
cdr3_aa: CASSLSLRLDSSNSPLHF
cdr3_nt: TGTGCCAGCAGCTTGAGTCTGCGTTTGGACAGTTCTAATTCACCCCTCCACTTT

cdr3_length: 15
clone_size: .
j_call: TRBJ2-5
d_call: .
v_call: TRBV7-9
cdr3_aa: CASSLEGTVQETQYF
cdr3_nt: TGTGCCAGCAGCTTAGAGGGGACTGTGCAAGAGACCCAGTACTTC

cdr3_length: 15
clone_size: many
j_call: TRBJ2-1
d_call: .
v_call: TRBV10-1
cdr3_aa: CASSESGLPMDEQFF
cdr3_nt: TGCGCCAGCAGTGAGTCAGGGCTGCCTATGGATGAGCAGTTCTTC

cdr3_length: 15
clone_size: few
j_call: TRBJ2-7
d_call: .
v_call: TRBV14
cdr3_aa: CASSQGRGAGYEQYF
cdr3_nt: TGTGCCAGCAGCCAAGGGAGGGGAGCGGGCTACGAGCAGTACTTC

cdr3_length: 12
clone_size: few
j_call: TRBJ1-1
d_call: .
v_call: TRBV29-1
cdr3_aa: CSVEDRTYEAFF
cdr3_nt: TGCAGCGTTGAAGACAGAACATATGAAGCTTTCTTT

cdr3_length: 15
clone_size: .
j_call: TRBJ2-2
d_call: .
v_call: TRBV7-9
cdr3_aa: CASSLTGPNTGELFF
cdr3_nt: TGTGCCAGCAGCTTAACAGGGCCGAACACCGGGGAGCTGTTTTTT

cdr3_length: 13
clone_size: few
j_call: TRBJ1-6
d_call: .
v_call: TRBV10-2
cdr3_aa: CASSEAGRVPLHF
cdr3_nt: TGCGCCAGCAGTGAAGCAGGGAGGGTCCCCCTCCACTTT

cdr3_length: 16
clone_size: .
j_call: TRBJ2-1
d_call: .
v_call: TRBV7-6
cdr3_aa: CASSLEAYVSYNEQFF
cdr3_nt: TGTGCCAGCAGCTTAGAGGCTTATGTCTCCTACAATGAGCAGTTCTTC

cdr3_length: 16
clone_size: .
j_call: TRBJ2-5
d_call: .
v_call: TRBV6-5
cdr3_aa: CASSYDDSGTEETQYF
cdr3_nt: TGTGCCAGCAGTTACGATGATTCCGGGACCGAAGAGACCCAGTACTTC